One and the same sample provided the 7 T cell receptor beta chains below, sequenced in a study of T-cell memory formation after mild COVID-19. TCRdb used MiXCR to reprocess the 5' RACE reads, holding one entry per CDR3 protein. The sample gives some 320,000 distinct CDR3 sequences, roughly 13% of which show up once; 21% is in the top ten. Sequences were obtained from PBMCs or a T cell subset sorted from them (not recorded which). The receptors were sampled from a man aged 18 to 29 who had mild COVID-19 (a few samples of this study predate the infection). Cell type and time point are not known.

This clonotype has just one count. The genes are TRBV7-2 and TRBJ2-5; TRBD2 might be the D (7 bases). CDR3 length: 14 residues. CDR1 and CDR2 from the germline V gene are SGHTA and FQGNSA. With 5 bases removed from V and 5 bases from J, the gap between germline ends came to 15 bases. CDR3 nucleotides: TGTGCCAGCAGCGACCGGGGGGCGGTGGAGACCCAGTACTTC. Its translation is CASSDRGAVETQYF.

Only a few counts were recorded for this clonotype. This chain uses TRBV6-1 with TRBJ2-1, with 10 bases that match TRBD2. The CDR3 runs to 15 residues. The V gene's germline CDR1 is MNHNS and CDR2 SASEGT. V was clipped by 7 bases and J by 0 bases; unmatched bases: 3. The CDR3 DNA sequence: TGTGCCAGCAACCCTAGCGGGGGCTCCTACAATGAGCAGTTCTTC. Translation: CASNPSGGSYNEQFF.

The CDR3, as DNA: TGTGCCAGCAGCTTACTTGTCGACATTGATAACACTGAAGCTTTCTTT. Translating it yields CASSLLVDIDNTEAFF. This chain joins TRBV7-9 and TRBJ1-1, with D unresolved. CDR1 and CDR2 (germline): SEHNR, FQNEAQ (reference sequence). V dropped 2 bases and J dropped 2 bases, with 15 bases sitting between them. This CDR3 has 16 amino acids.

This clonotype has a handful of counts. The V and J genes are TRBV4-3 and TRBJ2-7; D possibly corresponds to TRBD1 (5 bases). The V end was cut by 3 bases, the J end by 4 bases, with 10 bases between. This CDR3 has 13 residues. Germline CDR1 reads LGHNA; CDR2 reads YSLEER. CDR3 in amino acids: CASSQISGYEQYF. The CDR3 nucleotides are TGCGCCAGCAGCCAGATATCAGGGTACGAGCAGTACTTC.

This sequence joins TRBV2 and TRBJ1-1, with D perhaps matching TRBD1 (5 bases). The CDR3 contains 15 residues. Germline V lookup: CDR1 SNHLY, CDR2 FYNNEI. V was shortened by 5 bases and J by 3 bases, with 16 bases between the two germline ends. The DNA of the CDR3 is TGTGCCAGCAGTTCCGGGACCGCCCCGGACACTGAAGCTTTCTTT. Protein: CASSSGTAPDTEAFF. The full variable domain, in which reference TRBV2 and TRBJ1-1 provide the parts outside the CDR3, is EPEVTQTPSHQVTQMGQEVILRCVPISNHLYFYWYRQILGQKVEFLVSFYNNEISEKSEIFDDQFSVERPDGSNFTLKIRSTKLEDSAMYFCASSSGTAPDTEAFFGQGTRLTVV.

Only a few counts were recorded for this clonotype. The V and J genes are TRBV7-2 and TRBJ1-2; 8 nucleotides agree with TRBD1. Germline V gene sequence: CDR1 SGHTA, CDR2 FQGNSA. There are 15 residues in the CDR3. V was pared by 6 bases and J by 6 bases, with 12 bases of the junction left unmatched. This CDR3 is CASRFDRDRSHGYTF. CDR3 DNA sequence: TGTGCCAGCAGATTTGACCGGGACAGGTCCCATGGCTACACCTTC.

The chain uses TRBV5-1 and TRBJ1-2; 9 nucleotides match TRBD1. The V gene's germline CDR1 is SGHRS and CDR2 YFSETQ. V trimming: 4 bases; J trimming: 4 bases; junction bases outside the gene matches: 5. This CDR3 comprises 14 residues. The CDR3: CASSQGQGGYGYTF. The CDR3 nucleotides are TGCGCCAGCAGCCAGGGACAGGGTGGCTATGGCTACACCTTC. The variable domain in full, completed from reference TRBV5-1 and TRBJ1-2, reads KAGVTQTPRYLIKTRGQQVTLSCSPISGHRSVSWYQQTPGQGLQFLFEYFSETQRNKGNFPGRFSGRQFSNSRSEMNVSTLELGDSALYLCASSQGQGGYGYTFGSGTRLTVV.